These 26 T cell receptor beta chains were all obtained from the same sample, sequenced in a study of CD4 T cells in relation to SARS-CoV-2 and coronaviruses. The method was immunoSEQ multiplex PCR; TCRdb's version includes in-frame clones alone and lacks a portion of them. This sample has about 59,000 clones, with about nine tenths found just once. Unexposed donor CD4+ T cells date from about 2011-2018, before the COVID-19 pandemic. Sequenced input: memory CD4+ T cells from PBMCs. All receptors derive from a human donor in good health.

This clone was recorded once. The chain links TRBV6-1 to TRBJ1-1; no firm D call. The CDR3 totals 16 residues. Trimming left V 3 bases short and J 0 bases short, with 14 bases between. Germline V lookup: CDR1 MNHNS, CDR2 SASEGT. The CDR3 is CASSEVQRTMNTEAFF. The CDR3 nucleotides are TGTGCCAGCAGTGAGGTACAGCGAACTATGAACACTGAAGCTTTCTTT.

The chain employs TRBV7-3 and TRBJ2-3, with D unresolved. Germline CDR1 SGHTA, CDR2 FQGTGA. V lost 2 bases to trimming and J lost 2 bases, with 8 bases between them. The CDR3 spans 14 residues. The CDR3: CASSLSPVTDTQYF. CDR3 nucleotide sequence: TGTGCCAGCAGCTTATCCCCCGTCACAGATACGCAGTATTTT.

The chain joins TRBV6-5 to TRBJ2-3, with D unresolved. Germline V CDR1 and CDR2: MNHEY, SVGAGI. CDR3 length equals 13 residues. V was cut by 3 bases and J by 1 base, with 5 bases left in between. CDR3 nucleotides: TGTGCCAGCAGTTATGAGCGCACAGATACGCAGTATTTT. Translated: CASSYERTDTQYF.

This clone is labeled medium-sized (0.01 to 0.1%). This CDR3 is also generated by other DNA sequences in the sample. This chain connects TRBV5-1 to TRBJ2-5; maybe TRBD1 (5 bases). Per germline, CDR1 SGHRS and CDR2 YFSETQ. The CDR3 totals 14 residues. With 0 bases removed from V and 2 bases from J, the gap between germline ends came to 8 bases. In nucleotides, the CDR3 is TGCGCCAGCAGCTTGGAGGGGAATCAAGAGACCCAGTACTTC. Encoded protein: CASSLEGNQETQYF.

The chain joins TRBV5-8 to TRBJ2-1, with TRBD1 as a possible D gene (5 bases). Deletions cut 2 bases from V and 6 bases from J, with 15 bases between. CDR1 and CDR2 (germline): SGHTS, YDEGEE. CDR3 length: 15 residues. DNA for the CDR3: TGTGCCAGCAGCTTCCAGGGTTGGCTCGTCAATGAGCAGTTCTTC. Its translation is CASSFQGWLVNEQFF.

The CDR3 DNA is TGTGCCAGCAGCCAAGATACCCCGGGACAGGGGGGCCCTACGTCTAGCACAGATACGCAGTATTTT. Protein sequence: CASSQDTPGQGGPTSSTDTQYF. The chain links TRBV14 to TRBJ2-3, with 11 bases fitting TRBD1. J gave up 0 bases and V 0 bases, and 17 bases lay outside the gene matches. Per the germline V gene, CDR1 is SGHDN and CDR2 is FVKESK. The CDR3 is 22 residues long.

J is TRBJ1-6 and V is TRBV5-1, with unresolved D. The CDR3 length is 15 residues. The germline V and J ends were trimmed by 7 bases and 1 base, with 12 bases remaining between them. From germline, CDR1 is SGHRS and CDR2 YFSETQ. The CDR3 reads CASSTGDSYNSPLHF. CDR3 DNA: TGCGCCAGCTCGACCGGGGATTCCTATAATTCACCCCTCCACTTT.

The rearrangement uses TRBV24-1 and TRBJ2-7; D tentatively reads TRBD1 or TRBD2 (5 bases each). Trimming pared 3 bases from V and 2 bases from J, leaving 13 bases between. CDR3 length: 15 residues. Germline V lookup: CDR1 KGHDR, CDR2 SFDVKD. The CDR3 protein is CATSDSRETTYEQYF. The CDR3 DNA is TGTGCCACCAGTGATAGCAGGGAGACGACCTACGAGCAGTACTTC.

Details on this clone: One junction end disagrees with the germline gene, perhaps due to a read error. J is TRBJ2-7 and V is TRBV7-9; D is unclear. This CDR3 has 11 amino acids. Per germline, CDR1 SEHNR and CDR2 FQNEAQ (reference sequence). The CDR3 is CASSLDGGSHF. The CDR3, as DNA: TGTGCCAGCAGCTTGGACGGTGGATCGCACTTC. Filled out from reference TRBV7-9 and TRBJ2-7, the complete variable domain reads DTGVSQNPRHKITKRGQNVTFRCDPISEHNRLYWYRQTLGQGPEFLTYFQNEAQLEKSRLLSDRFSAERPKGSFSTLEIQRTEQGDSAMYLCASSLDGGSHFGPGTRLTVT.

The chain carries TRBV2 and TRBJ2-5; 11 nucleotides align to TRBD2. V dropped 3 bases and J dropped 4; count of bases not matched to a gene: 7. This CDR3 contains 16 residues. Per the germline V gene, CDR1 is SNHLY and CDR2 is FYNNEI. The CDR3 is CASSDPSGLAGETQYF. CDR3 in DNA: TGTGCCAGCAGTGACCCCTCTGGACTAGCGGGAGAGACCCAGTACTTC.

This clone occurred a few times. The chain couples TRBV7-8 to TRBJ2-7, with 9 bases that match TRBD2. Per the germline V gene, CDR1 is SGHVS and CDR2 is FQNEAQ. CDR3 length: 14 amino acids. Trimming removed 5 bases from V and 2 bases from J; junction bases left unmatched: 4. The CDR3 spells CASSHSGGTYEQYF. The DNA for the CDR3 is TGTGCCAGCAGCCACAGCGGGGGGACCTACGAGCAGTACTTC.

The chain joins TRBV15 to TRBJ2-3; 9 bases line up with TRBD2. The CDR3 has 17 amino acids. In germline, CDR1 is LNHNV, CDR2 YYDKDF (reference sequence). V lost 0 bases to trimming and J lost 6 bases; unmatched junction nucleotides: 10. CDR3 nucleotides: TGTGCCACCAGCAGAGATCCGACTAGCGGAGTTCGGGATACGCAGTATTTT. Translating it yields CATSRDPTSGVRDTQYF.

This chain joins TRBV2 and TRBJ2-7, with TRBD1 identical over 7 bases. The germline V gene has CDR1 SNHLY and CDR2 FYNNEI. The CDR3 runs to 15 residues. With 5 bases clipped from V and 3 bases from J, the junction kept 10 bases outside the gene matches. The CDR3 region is CASSSAGTASYEQYF. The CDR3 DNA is TGTGCCAGCAGTTCCGCCGGGACAGCAAGCTACGAGCAGTACTTC.

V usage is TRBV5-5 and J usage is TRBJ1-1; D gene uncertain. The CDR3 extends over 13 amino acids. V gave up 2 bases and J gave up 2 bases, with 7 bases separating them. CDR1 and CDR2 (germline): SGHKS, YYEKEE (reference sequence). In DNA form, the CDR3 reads TGTGCCAGCAGCTTTTCTGTTAACACTGAAGCTTTCTTT. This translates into CASSFSVNTEAFF.

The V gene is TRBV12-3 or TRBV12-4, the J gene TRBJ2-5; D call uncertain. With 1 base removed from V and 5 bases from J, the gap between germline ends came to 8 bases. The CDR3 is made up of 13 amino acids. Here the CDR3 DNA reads TGTGCCAGCAGTTTAGACTACCGGGAGACCCAGTACTTC. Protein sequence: CASSLDYRETQYF.

CDR3 region: CAISDRAGANNEQFF. The CDR3 coding sequence is TGTGCCATCAGTGATAGGGCGGGAGCCAACAATGAGCAGTTCTTC. V and J are TRBV10-3 and TRBJ2-1; 7 nucleotides match TRBD2. CDR3 length: 15 residues. V lost 3 bases to trimming and J lost 5 bases; unmatched junction nucleotides: 7. The germline CDR1 and CDR2 sequences are ENHRY and SYGVKD.

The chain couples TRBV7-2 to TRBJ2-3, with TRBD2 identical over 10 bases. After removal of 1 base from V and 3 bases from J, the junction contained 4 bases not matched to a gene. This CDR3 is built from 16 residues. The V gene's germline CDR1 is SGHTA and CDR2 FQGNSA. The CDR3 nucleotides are TGTGCCAGCAGCTTAGACACTAGCGGGGCTACAGATACGCAGTATTTT. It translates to CASSLDTSGATDTQYF.

The CDR3 coding sequence is TGTGCCAGCAGCTTGGGAAGCAATCAGCCCCAGCATTTT. It is translated as CASSLGSNQPQHF. The rearrangement links TRBV5-4 to TRBJ1-5, with no clear D. The CDR3 covers 13 residues. Germline V gene lookup returns CDR1 SGHNT and CDR2 YYREEE (reference sequence). The V and J ends lost 0 bases and 1 base respectively, with 2 bases between them.

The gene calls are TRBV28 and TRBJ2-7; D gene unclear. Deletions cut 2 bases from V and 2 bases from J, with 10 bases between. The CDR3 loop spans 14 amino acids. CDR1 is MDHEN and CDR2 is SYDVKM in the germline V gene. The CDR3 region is CASSLKTWTYEQYF. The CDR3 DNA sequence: TGTGCCAGCAGTTTAAAGACTTGGACCTACGAGCAGTACTTC.

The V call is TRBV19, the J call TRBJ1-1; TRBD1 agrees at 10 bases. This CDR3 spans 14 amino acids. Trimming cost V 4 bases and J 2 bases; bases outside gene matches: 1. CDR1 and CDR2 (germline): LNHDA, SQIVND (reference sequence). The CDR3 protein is CASSRTGGNTEAFF. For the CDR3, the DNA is TGTGCCAGTAGTAGGACAGGGGGTAACACTGAAGCTTTCTTT.

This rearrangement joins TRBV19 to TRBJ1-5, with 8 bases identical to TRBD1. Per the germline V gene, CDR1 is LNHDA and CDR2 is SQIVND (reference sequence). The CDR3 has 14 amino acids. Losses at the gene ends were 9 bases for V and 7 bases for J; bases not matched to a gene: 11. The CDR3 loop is CASKVGTGGQPQHF. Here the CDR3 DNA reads TGTGCCAGCAAAGTCGGCACAGGGGGACAGCCCCAGCATTTT. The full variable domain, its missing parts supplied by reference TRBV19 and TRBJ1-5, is DGGITQSPKYLFRKEGQNVTLSCEQNLNHDAMYWYRQDPGQGLRLIYYSQIVNDFQKGDIAEGYSVSREKKESFPLTVTSAQKNPTAFYLCASKVGTGGQPQHFGDGTRLSIL.

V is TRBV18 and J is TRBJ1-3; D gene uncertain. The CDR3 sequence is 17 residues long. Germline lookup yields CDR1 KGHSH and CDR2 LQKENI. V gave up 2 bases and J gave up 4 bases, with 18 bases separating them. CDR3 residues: CASSPKARVGQGNTIYF. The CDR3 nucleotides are TGTGCCAGCTCACCAAAAGCTCGGGTCGGTCAGGGAAACACCATATATTTT.

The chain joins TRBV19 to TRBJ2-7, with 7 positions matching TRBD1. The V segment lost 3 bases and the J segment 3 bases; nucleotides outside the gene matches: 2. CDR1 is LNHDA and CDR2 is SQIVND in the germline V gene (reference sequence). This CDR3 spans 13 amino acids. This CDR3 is CASSMGQIYEQYF. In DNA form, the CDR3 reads TGTGCCAGTAGTATGGGACAGATCTACGAGCAGTACTTC.

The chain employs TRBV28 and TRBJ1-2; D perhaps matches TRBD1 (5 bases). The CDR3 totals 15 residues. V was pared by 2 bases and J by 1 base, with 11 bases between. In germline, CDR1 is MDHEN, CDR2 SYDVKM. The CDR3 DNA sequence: TGTGCCAGCAGTTTAGGCGGGGGGTTTAACTATGGCTACACCTTC. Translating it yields CASSLGGGFNYGYTF.

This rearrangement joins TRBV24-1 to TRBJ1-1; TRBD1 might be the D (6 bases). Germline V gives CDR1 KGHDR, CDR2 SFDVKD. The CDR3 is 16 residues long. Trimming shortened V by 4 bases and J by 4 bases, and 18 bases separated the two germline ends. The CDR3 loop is CATSDSRRGPGTEAFF. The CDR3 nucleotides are TGTGCCACCAGTGACTCTCGGCGGGGGCCGGGCACTGAAGCTTTCTTT.

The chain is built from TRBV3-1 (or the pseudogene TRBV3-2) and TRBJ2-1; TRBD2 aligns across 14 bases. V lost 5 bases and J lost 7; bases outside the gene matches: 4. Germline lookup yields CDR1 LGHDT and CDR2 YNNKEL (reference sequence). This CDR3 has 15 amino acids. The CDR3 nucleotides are TGTGCCAGCAGCGTGACTAGCGGGAGGGGGAATGAGCAGTTCTTC. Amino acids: CASSVTSGRGNEQFF.